The 21 T cell receptor beta chains listed next were all sequenced from one sample in a study of cytomegalovirus exposure and HLA in healthy donors. The PCR contained 60 Vbeta and 13 Jbeta primers. Produced via immunoSEQ multiplex PCR; TCRdb's table is partial and in-frame only. The sample yields approximately 150,000 clones, 80% seen once. Material for sequencing was PBMCs. Receptors were obtained from a man aged 30 to 39 in good health and CMV-seropositive.

The chain couples TRBV9 to TRBJ1-4, with D hard to call. Germline CDR1 is SGDLS and CDR2 is YYNGEE. The CDR3 totals 16 residues. The V end lost 0 bases, the J end lost 1 base, and 10 bases lay between the germline ends. The CDR3 loop reads CASSVVAGITNEKLFF. For the CDR3, the DNA is TGTGCCAGCAGCGTAGTAGCGGGAATAACTAATGAAAAACTGTTTTTT.

V is TRBV30 and J is TRBJ2-1; 10 bases align to TRBD2. The J segment lost 2 bases and the V segment lost 3 bases, leaving 10 bases of the junction unmatched. There are 17 residues in the CDR3. Germline loops: CDR1 GTSNPN, CDR2 SVGIG (reference sequence). This chain's CDR3 is CAWRWGYSGGTYNEQFF. The CDR3 coding sequence is TGTGCCTGGAGATGGGGATATAGCGGGGGGACCTACAATGAGCAGTTCTTC. The full variable domain, its missing parts supplied by reference TRBV30 and TRBJ2-1, is SQTIHQWPATLVQPVGSPLSLECTVEGTSNPNLYWYRQAAGRGLQLLFYSVGIGQISSEVPQNLSASRPQDRQFILSSKKLLLSDSGFYLCAWRWGYSGGTYNEQFFGPGTRLTVL.

The chain joins TRBV5-1 to TRBJ1-5; a weak D match, TRBD1 (6 bases). The CDR3 spans 15 residues. CDR1 SGHRS and CDR2 YFSETQ come from the germline V gene. Trimming stripped 4 bases from V and 5 bases from J, with 16 bases between. For the CDR3, the DNA is TGCGCCAGCAGCCCCGAGGGGGTGGGGCATCAGCCCCAGCATTTT. This codes for CASSPEGVGHQPQHF.

Concerning this clone: Other DNA sequences in this sample translate to the same CDR3. V gene TRBV2 combines with J gene TRBJ2-1; TRBD2 matches 10 bases. The ends lost 3 bases at V and 4 bases at J; junction bases unmatched: 3. CDR3 length: 15 residues. The V gene's germline CDR1 is SNHLY and CDR2 FYNNEI. CDR3: CASSELAGGYNEQFF. CDR3 coding DNA: TGTGCCAGCAGTGAGTTAGCGGGAGGTTACAATGAGCAGTTCTTC.

The rearrangement links TRBV7-9 to TRBJ2-7; TRBD1 agrees at 10 bases. V gave up 0 bases and J gave up 4 bases; unmatched junction bases: 3. The germline gives CDR1 SEHNR, CDR2 FQNEAQ (reference sequence). The CDR3 has 15 amino acids. The CDR3 loop reads CASSLADRGRYEQYF. For the CDR3, the DNA is TGTGCCAGCAGCTTAGCGGACAGGGGGAGGTACGAGCAGTACTTC.

The chain carries TRBV29-1 and TRBJ2-7; 13 bases align to TRBD2. CDR1 SQVTM and CDR2 ANQGSEA come from the germline V gene. This CDR3 is 13 amino acids long. V lost 6 bases to trimming and J lost 3 bases; unmatched junction nucleotides: 2. The CDR3 region is CSVRTSGSYEQYF. The CDR3 nucleotides are TGCAGCGTCAGGACTAGCGGGAGCTACGAGCAGTACTTC.

This sequence joins TRBV10-3 and TRBJ2-3; TRBD1 might be the D (5 bases). The CDR3 loop spans 16 amino acids. The V and J ends lost 4 bases and 1 base respectively, with 15 bases between them. CDR1 is ENHRY and CDR2 is SYGVKD in the germline V gene. The CDR3 protein is CAISVGLPRGTDTQYF. The CDR3 DNA reads as TGTGCCATCAGTGTGGGCCTCCCCAGGGGCACAGATACGCAGTATTTT.

This clone turned up a few times. V usage is TRBV27 and J usage is TRBJ2-1; 8 positions agree with TRBD1. Per the germline V gene, CDR1 is MNHEY and CDR2 is SMNVEV (reference sequence). V trimming: 4 bases; J trimming: 5 bases; junction bases outside the gene matches: 1. The CDR3 contains 13 residues. CDR3: CASSWTGNNEQFF. The CDR3 coding sequence is TGTGCCAGCAGTTGGACAGGGAACAATGAGCAGTTCTTC.

This chain joins TRBV10-1 and TRBJ2-1; 9 bases align to TRBD2. This CDR3 has 17 amino acids. The V gene's germline CDR1 is WNHNN and CDR2 SYGVQD (reference sequence). The ends lost 0 bases at V and 0 bases at J; junction bases unmatched: 3. CDR3 in DNA: TGCGCCAGCAGTGAGTCGTCTAGCGGGGCCTCCTACAATGAGCAGTTCTTC. As protein: CASSESSSGASYNEQFF.

The rearrangement uses TRBV4-3 and TRBJ2-2; possible D gene TRBD2, 5 bases. CDR3 length: 16 amino acids. CDR1 and CDR2 from the germline V gene are LGHNA and YSLEER. V dropped 2 bases and J dropped 5 bases, with 15 bases sitting between them. CDR3 DNA: TGCGCCAGCAGCCAATATAGGCGGGCGACGACCGGGGAGCTGTTTTTT. Translated, it gives CASSQYRRATTGELFF.

This clone showed up just once. The chain combines TRBV29-1 with TRBJ1-4; 7 bases line up with TRBD1. This CDR3 is 13 amino acids long. Germline CDR1 reads SQVTM; CDR2 reads ANQGSEA. V lost 4 bases to trimming and J lost 3 bases; unmatched junction nucleotides: 2. The CDR3 spells CSVGGQSNEKLFF. The CDR3 nucleotides read TGCAGCGTTGGGGGACAGTCTAATGAAAAACTGTTTTTT. Complete variable domain (other parts from reference TRBV29-1 and TRBJ1-4): SAVISQKPSRDICQRGTSLTIQCQVDSQVTMMFWYRQQPGQSLTLIATANQGSEATYESGFVIDKFPISRPNLTFSTLTVSNMSPEDSSIYLCSVGGQSNEKLFFGSGTQLSVL.

V usage is TRBV18 and J usage is TRBJ1-4; 9 bases line up with TRBD1. V shed 6 bases and J 8 bases; nucleotides not matched to a gene: 13. The CDR3 totals 16 residues. Germline CDR1 reads KGHSH; CDR2 reads LQKENI. DNA for the CDR3: TGTGCCAGCTCCCGGGGCCGGATAGGACAGGGGGAAAAACTGTTTTTT. It codes for CASSRGRIGQGEKLFF.

The chain is built from TRBV5-1 and TRBJ1-1; 7 bases are shared with TRBD1. V lost 0 bases, J lost 4 bases, and 12 bases stayed unmatched. The CDR3 is 17 amino acids. Germline V gives CDR1 SGHRS, CDR2 YFSETQ. The CDR3 protein is CASSLVFGTDVATEAFF. CDR3 DNA: TGCGCCAGCAGCTTGGTATTTGGGACAGATGTAGCCACTGAAGCTTTCTTT.

V gene TRBV4-1 combines with J gene TRBJ2-7; TRBD1 aligns across 8 bases. Germline V CDR1 and CDR2: MGHRA, YSYEKL. V gave up 4 bases and J gave up 3 bases; unmatched junction bases: 11. The CDR3 length is 16 residues. Here the CDR3 DNA reads TGCGCCAGCAGCCCAGGACAGGGCCCGTGGAACTACGAGCAGTACTTC. It is translated as CASSPGQGPWNYEQYF.

J is TRBJ1-2 and V is TRBV5-6; D perhaps matches TRBD1 (5 bases). This CDR3 is built from 15 residues. Germline V gene lookup returns CDR1 SGHDT and CDR2 YYEEEE. V was clipped by 0 bases and J by 6 bases, with 15 bases between them. CDR3 nucleotide sequence: TGTGCCAGCAGCTTGGCGGCAGGGCTACATGATGGCTACACCTTC. Amino acids: CASSLAAGLHDGYTF.

This chain connects TRBV10-3 to TRBJ2-2; TRBD2 agrees at 8 bases. Germline CDR1 ENHRY, CDR2 SYGVKD. V trimming: 10 bases; J trimming: 6 bases; junction bases outside the gene matches: 13. The CDR3 has 15 residues. The CDR3 spells CANAPGGRQAGELFF. The CDR3 bases are TGTGCCAACGCCCCGGGGGGGCGGCAGGCCGGGGAGCTGTTTTTT.

The chain joins TRBV6-1 to TRBJ1-2; D call uncertain. The CDR3 consists of 15 residues. Germline CDR1 reads MNHNS; CDR2 reads SASEGT. V lost 0 bases to trimming and J lost 0 bases, with 8 bases between them. For the CDR3, the DNA is TGTGCCAGCAGTGAAGCTCCGTCGGCTAACTATGGCTACACCTTC. It codes for CASSEAPSANYGYTF.

The V and J genes are TRBV10-2 and TRBJ1-6; D perhaps matches TRBD1 (6 bases). V was clipped by 3 bases and J by 7 bases, with 13 bases between them. The length of the CDR3 is 15 residues. From germline, CDR1 is WSHSY and CDR2 SAAADI. The CDR3 DNA sequence: TGCGCCAGCAGTGAATCAGACAGGATGAATTCACCCCTCCACTTT. It yields the protein CASSESDRMNSPLHF.

The rearrangement uses TRBV5-4 and TRBJ2-3, with 8 bases fitting TRBD2. Germline V lookup: CDR1 SGHNT, CDR2 YYREEE (reference sequence). J lost 4 bases, V lost 0 bases, and 10 bases had no gene match. This CDR3 has 17 residues. CDR3 region: CASSLEGDGRASDTQYF. The CDR3 DNA sequence: TGTGCCAGCAGCTTGGAGGGGGACGGGAGGGCCTCAGATACGCAGTATTTT.

The V and J genes are TRBV7-3 and TRBJ2-3, with 8 bases lining up with TRBD1. This CDR3 spans 17 amino acids. Trimming cost V 0 bases and J 3 bases; bases outside gene matches: 8. Germline CDR1 reads SGHTA; CDR2 reads FQGTGA. The DNA for the CDR3 is TGTGCCAGCAGCTTAACCGGACAGGGTGAGAGAACAGATACGCAGTATTTT. It specifies CASSLTGQGERTDTQYF.

This chain links TRBV5-3 with TRBJ2-1; D is ambiguous. TRBV5-3 is labeled an ORF, and its function is uncertain. V was pared by 0 bases and J by 5 bases, with 12 bases between. The CDR3 totals 15 residues. CDR3 nucleotides: TGTGCCAGAAGCTTGGAAATAAAAGAGCACAATGAGCAGTTCTTC. It codes for CARSLEIKEHNEQFF.